This T cell receptor beta chain came from a study of beta chain features in type 1 diabetes. Notes on the study in general: Equally in patients and controls, shorter templates might have been favored by PCR. Whether TCRB rearrangement is influenced by HLA type was left unresolved in this analysis. The cDNA sequencing approach could over-represent high-TCR-expressing cells.

One heparinised blood draw, averaging roughly 120 mL, came from each donor. Comment on this clone: The antigen is undetermined.

Isolated RNA was reverse transcribed in full, so expressed TCRB transcripts were sequenced. The method was immunoSEQ multiplex PCR; TCRdb's version includes in-frame clones alone and lacks a portion of them. The repertoire includes approximately 170,000 clones, 7.5% to 10% of them detected once, and about 2.5% sits in the top ten. The sample comprised central memory CD4+ T cells from blood. This TCR came from a woman between 18 and 30 years old in good health.

The CDR3 sequence is CASSPSGSSYNEQFF. The CDR3 coding sequence is TGTGCCAGCTCACCTAGCGGGAGCTCCTACAATGAGCAGTTCTTC. V and J are TRBV18 and TRBJ2-1; 9 bases are shared with TRBD2. The CDR3 has 15 residues. The germline CDR1 and CDR2 sequences are KGHSH and LQKENI. V lost 3 bases and J lost 0; bases outside the gene matches: 0.